Sequencing of this T cell receptor (beta chain) was carried out in a study of T cell repertoires in cytomegalovirus infection. The wider study: CMV infection plus the matching HLA type was flagged by public TCR beta signatures.

Study-level findings and limits: HLA-C-restricted CMV clonotypes gave the most frequent clonotype in two of eight donors.

Turning to this clonotype: Its target is unknown.

TCRdb recomputed calls from the reads with MiXCR, one row per CDR3 protein. Here the sample spans 680,000 or so distinct CDR3 sequences, about a third being singletons. V was trimmed by 3 bases and J by 6 bases, leaving 11 bases between them. CDR3 size: 13 residues. Germline V lookup: CDR1 LNHDA, CDR2 SQIVND (reference sequence). The specimen sequenced was PBMCs. The receptor was isolated from a human donor in good health (CMV status not recorded). Some clones in this sample may be carry-over from other donors' samples. The V call is TRBV19, the J call TRBJ2-5, with a weak D call TRBD1 (6 bases). The CDR3 loop reads CASSIERGKTQYF. CDR3 nucleotides: TGTGCCAGTAGTATTGAAAGGGGGAAGACCCAGTACTTC.